A selection of T cell receptor beta chains follows, all from one sample in a study of identical twins. TCRdb re-analysed the 5' RACE reads in MiXCR, keeping a single row per CDR3 protein. The sample consists of roughly 350,000 distinct CDR3 sequences, more than 9% of them appearing once. The sample was also reused in another study, on yellow fever vaccine responses in identical twins.

Sequenced material: CD8+ T cells sorted from blood. The receptor source for this set is a woman aged 18-29 years in good health. CDR3s include the opening cysteine and the closing phenylalanine or tryptophan. A D gene is named only where the DNA matches it firmly. For some rows the clone size is stated as once, few or many, or as a class when expanded; others skip it.

size: NA; J: TRBJ2-3; V: TRBV5-6; D: NA; CDR3: CASILGADTQYF; DNA: TGTGCCAGCATCCTAGGAGCAGATACGCAGTATTTT
size: NA; J: TRBJ2-1; V: TRBV9; D: NA; CDR3: CASSVGWNNEQFF; DNA: TGTGCCAGCAGCGTAGGCTGGAACAATGAGCAGTTCTTC
size: NA; J: TRBJ2-1; V: TRBV2; D: TRBD1; CDR3: CATFGTGGFNEQFF; DNA: TGTGCCACCTTCGGGACAGGGGGGTTCAATGAGCAGTTCTTC
size: many; J: TRBJ1-1; V: TRBV9; D: NA; CDR3: CASSVGGVNTEAFF; DNA: TGTGCCAGCAGCGTAGGGGGGGTGAACACTGAAGCTTTCTTT
size: few; J: TRBJ1-2; V: TRBV13; D: TRBD1; CDR3: CASSFGQGAWGYTF; DNA: TGTGCCAGCAGCTTTGGACAGGGGGCATGGGGCTACACCTTC
size: NA; J: TRBJ2-7; V: TRBV20-1; D: NA; CDR3: CSASELGLSRLYEQYF; DNA: TGCAGTGCTAGTGAACTCGGATTGAGCAGGCTCTACGAGCAGTACTTC
size: many; J: TRBJ2-1; V: TRBV29-1; D: TRBD2; CDR3: CSVAPGLAGGPGRFF; DNA: TGCAGCGTTGCCCCGGGACTAGCGGGGGGGCCGGGCCGCTTCTTC
size: NA; J: TRBJ2-2; V: TRBV2; D: NA; CDR3: CASTPGHSYTGELFF; DNA: TGTGCCAGCACTCCGGGACATTCCTACACCGGGGAGCTGTTTTTT
size: many; J: TRBJ1-1; V: TRBV12-3/TRBV12-4; D: NA; CDR3: CASSFLGLAFF; DNA: TGTGCCAGCAGTTTTTTGGGGTTGGCTTTCTTT
size: many; J: TRBJ1-4; V: TRBV4-1; D: NA; CDR3: CASSQLGGKLFF; DNA: TGCGCCAGCAGCCAATTGGGGGGGAAACTGTTTTTT
size: few; J: TRBJ2-1; V: TRBV28; D: TRBD2; CDR3: CASSPPAGGGDEQFF; DNA: TGTGCCAGCAGTCCCCCAGCGGGGGGCGGAGATGAGCAGTTCTTC
size: once; J: TRBJ2-3; V: TRBV5-1; D: NA; CDR3: CASSHGRQGDTQYF; DNA: TGCGCCAGCAGCCACGGACGGCAGGGAGATACGCAGTATTTT
size: NA; J: TRBJ2-3; V: TRBV20-1; D: NA; CDR3: CSADLPDTQYF; DNA: TGCAGTGCTGACCTACCGGATACGCAGTATTTT
size: few; J: TRBJ2-3; V: TRBV10-3; D: NA; CDR3: CAISEGGPSQRHTQYF; DNA: TGTGCCATCAGTGAAGGGGGGCCTAGTCAAAGACATACGCAGTATTTT
size: NA; J: TRBJ2-1; V: TRBV18; D: NA; CDR3: CASSPTGLDEQFF; DNA: TGTGCCAGCTCACCCACAGGTTTGGATGAGCAGTTCTTC
size: NA; J: TRBJ2-1; V: TRBV7-6; D: NA; CDR3: CASSLGRDGEQFF; DNA: TGTGCCAGCAGCTTAGGCCGGGACGGTGAGCAGTTCTTC
size: many; J: TRBJ2-3; V: TRBV12-3/TRBV12-4; D: NA; CDR3: CASSLAGVLDTQYF; DNA: TGTGCCAGCAGTTTAGCGGGAGTATTAGATACGCAGTATTTT
size: NA; J: TRBJ2-3; V: TRBV4-1; D: TRBD2; CDR3: CASSQLLAGEVTDTQYF; DNA: TGCGCCAGCAGCCAACTCCTAGCGGGGGAGGTCACAGATACGCAGTATTTT
size: NA; J: TRBJ1-6; V: TRBV5-1; D: NA; CDR3: CASSSPNQGGYSPLHF; DNA: TGCGCCAGCAGTAGTCCCAACCAGGGAGGCTACTCACCCCTCCACTTT
size: few; J: TRBJ1-2; V: TRBV3-1; D: TRBD1; CDR3: CADIGQGNYGYTF; DNA: TGTGCCGATATAGGACAGGGCAACTATGGCTACACCTTC
size: few; J: TRBJ2-2; V: TRBV10-3; D: NA; CDR3: CAIRLEAGELFF; DNA: TGTGCCATCAGGCTCGAGGCCGGGGAGCTGTTTTTT
size: NA; J: TRBJ1-2; V: TRBV20-1; D: NA; CDR3: CSAKLQLGLYGYTF; DNA: TGCAGTGCGAAACTACAGTTGGGTCTCTATGGCTACACCTTC
size: few; J: TRBJ2-1; V: TRBV20-1; D: TRBD1; CDR3: CSARPSPGQGNEQFF; DNA: TGCAGTGCTAGACCTTCCCCGGGACAGGGGAATGAGCAGTTCTTC
size: few; J: TRBJ2-1; V: TRBV5-6; D: NA; CDR3: CASSLPGGNEQFF; DNA: TGTGCCAGCAGCTTGCCCGGGGGCAATGAGCAGTTCTTC
size: NA; J: TRBJ2-2; V: TRBV9; D: NA; CDR3: CASSVDLGPGELFF; DNA: TGTGCCAGCAGCGTAGATCTAGGTCCCGGGGAGCTGTTTTTT
size: few; J: TRBJ2-5; V: TRBV9; D: TRBD2; CDR3: CASSGSGTPGETQYF; DNA: TGTGCCAGCAGCGGTAGCGGGACCCCGGGGGAGACCCAGTACTTC
size: NA; J: TRBJ2-7; V: TRBV5-8; D: NA; CDR3: CASSPPGGRGPYEQYF; DNA: TGTGCCAGCAGCCCGCCCGGAGGGCGAGGACCCTACGAGCAGTACTTC
size: NA; J: TRBJ2-4; V: TRBV12-3/TRBV12-4; D: NA; CDR3: CASSLGSGQVAKNIQYF; DNA: TGTGCCAGCAGTTTAGGTTCGGGACAAGTAGCCAAAAACATTCAGTACTTC
size: NA; J: TRBJ1-2; V: TRBV24-1; D: NA; CDR3: CATSDLRRDYGYTF; DNA: TGTGCCACCAGTGATTTGCGCAGGGACTATGGCTACACCTTC
size: NA; J: TRBJ2-5; V: TRBV20-1; D: NA; CDR3: CSARDHREAETQYF; DNA: TGCAGTGCTAGAGATCATAGGGAAGCGGAGACCCAGTACTTC
size: many; J: TRBJ2-1; V: TRBV5-1; D: NA; CDR3: CASSLPTGNEQFF; DNA: TGCGCCAGCAGCCTCCCGACCGGCAATGAGCAGTTCTTC
size: NA; J: TRBJ1-2; V: TRBV7-9; D: TRBD1; CDR3: CASSQGGISGYTF; DNA: TGTGCCAGCAGCCAGGGGGGGATATCTGGCTACACCTTC
size: few; J: TRBJ1-1; V: TRBV4-1; D: NA; CDR3: CASSHRLNTEAFF; DNA: TGCGCCAGCAGCCATCGATTGAACACTGAAGCTTTCTTT
size: few; J: TRBJ2-7; V: TRBV4-2; D: NA; CDR3: CASSEALDSYEQYF; DNA: TGTGCCAGCAGCGAGGCGCTTGACTCCTACGAGCAGTACTTC
size: few; J: TRBJ2-5; V: TRBV7-6; D: TRBD2; CDR3: CASSSLTSGVVETQYF; DNA: TGTGCCAGCAGCTCCCTGACTAGCGGGGTTGTTGAGACCCAGTACTTC
size: few; J: TRBJ2-1; V: TRBV11-2; D: TRBD2; CDR3: CASSLDPSGSYRVEQFF; DNA: TGTGCCAGCAGCTTAGACCCTAGCGGGAGTTATAGGGTCGAGCAGTTCTTC
size: many; J: TRBJ1-4; V: TRBV6-6; D: NA; CDR3: CASSPGYNEKLFF; DNA: TGTGCCAGCAGCCCAGGGTATAATGAAAAACTGTTTTTT
size: NA; J: TRBJ2-2; V: TRBV7-9; D: NA; CDR3: CASSGESSNTGELFF; DNA: TGTGCCAGCAGCGGTGAGAGCTCGAACACCGGGGAGCTGTTTTTT
size: NA; J: TRBJ2-5; V: TRBV11-3; D: TRBD2; CDR3: CAIILAGVETQYF; DNA: TGTGCCATCATACTAGCGGGAGTAGAGACCCAGTACTTC
size: few; J: TRBJ2-1; V: TRBV4-1; D: TRBD1; CDR3: CASSQDPGTGNEQFF; DNA: TGCGCCAGCAGCCAAGATCCCGGGACAGGCAATGAGCAGTTCTTC
size: NA; J: TRBJ2-5; V: TRBV5-1; D: NA; CDR3: CASSPTGGAAETQYF; DNA: TGCGCCAGCAGCCCCACCGGCGGGGCCGCAGAGACCCAGTACTTC
size: many; J: TRBJ2-5; V: TRBV27; D: NA; CDR3: CASTGSNQETQYF; DNA: TGTGCCAGCACAGGGAGTAACCAAGAGACCCAGTACTTC